Here is one TCR beta chain with its context. Its matching antigen is unknown. Clones were sequenced by immunoSEQ multiplex PCR, and TCRdb holds only the in-frame ones, with some missing. The sample lists 65,000 to 95,000 clones; 80% to 90% were seen once. These data come from a study of OX40 agonist ivuxolimab in advanced cancers. For the study at large: Ivuxolimab, which is an agonistic anti-OX40 (CD134) antibody, was administered to the patients. Dosing consisted of intravenous ivuxolimab at 0.01 to 10 mg/kg every 2 weeks. Study outcomes and limitations: There were, on average, more expanded clones in CD8+ T cells than in CD4+.

The CDR3 has 14 amino acids. CDR1 and CDR2 (germline): MDHEN, SYDVKM. V gave up 3 bases and J gave up 5 bases; unmatched junction bases: 4. The chain is built from TRBV28 and TRBJ1-2, with TRBD1 matching over 9 bases. The clonotype comes from an adult with an advanced solid tumor such as melanoma, head and neck, liver or kidney cancer. The specimen comprised CD4+ or CD8+ T cells sorted from blood, sampled in a trial of the OX40 agonist ivuxolimab. The CDR3 DNA is TGTGCCAGCAGTTTCGGGACAGGGTGGTATGGCTACACCTTC. This encodes CASSFGTGWYGYTF.